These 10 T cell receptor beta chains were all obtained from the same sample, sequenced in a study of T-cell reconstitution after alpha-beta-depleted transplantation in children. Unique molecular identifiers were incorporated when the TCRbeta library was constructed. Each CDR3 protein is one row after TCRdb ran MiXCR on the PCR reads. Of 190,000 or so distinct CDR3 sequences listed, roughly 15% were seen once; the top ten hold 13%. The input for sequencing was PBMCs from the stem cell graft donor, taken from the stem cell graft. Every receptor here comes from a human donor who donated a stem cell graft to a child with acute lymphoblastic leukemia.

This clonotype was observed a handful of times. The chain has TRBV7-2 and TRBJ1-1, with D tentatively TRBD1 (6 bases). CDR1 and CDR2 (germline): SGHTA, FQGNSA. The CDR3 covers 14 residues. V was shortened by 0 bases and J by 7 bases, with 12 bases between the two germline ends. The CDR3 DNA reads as TGTGCCAGCAGCTTAGCTGGGGGGCCTGGTGAAGCTTTCTTT. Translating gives CASSLAGGPGEAFF.

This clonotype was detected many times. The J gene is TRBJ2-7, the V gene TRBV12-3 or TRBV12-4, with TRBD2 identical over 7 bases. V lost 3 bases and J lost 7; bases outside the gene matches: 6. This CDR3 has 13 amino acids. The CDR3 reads CASSFLGGGEQYF. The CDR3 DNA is TGTGCCAGCAGTTTCCTTGGGGGAGGGGAGCAGTACTTC.

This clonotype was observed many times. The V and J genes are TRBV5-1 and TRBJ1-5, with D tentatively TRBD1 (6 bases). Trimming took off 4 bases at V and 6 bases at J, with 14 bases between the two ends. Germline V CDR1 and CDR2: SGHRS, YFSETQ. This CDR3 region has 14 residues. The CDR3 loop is CASSPTRGGQPQHF. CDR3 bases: TGCGCCAGCAGCCCGACCAGGGGTGGTCAGCCCCAGCATTTT.

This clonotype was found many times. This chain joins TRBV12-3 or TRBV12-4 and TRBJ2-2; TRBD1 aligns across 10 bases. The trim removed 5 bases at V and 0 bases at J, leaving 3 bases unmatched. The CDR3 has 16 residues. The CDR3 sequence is CASSEDRGPNTGELFF. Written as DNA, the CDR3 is TGTGCCAGCAGTGAAGACAGGGGGCCGAACACCGGGGAGCTGTTTTTT.

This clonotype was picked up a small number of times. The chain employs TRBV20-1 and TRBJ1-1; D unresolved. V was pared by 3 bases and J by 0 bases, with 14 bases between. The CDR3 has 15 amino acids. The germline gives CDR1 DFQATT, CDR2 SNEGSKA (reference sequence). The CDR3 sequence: CSASAINGVNTEAFF. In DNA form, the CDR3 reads TGCAGTGCTAGCGCTATTAACGGGGTGAACACTGAAGCTTTCTTT.

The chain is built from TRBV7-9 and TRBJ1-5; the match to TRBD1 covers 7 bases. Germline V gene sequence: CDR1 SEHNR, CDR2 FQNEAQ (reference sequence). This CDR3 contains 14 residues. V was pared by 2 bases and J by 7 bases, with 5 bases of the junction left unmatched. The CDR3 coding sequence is TGTGCCAGCAGCTTAACAGGGGTAGTGCAGCCCCAGCATTTT. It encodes CASSLTGVVQPQHF.

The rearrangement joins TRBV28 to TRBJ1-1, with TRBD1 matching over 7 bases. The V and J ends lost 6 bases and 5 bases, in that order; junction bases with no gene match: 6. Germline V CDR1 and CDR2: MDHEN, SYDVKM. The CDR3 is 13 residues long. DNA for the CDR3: TGTGCCAGCAGGCTTGACAGGGTTACTGAAGCTTTCTTT. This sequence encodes CASRLDRVTEAFF.

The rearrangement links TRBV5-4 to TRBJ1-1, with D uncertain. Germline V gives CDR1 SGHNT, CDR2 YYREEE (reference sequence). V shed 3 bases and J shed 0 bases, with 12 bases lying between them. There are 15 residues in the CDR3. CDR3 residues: CASSSKGNLNTEAFF. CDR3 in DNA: TGTGCCAGCAGCTCCAAGGGAAACTTGAACACTGAAGCTTTCTTT.

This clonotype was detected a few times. DNA of the CDR3: TGCAGTGCTCCCCGGACAGGGAGGTCCTACGAGCAGTACTTC. This gives the protein CSAPRTGRSYEQYF. The chain is built from TRBV20-1 and TRBJ2-7, with 8 bases matching TRBD1. The CDR3 is made up of 14 amino acids. Germline CDR1 is DFQATT and CDR2 is SNEGSKA (reference sequence). The V and J ends lost 5 bases and 1 base, in that order; junction bases with no gene match: 7.

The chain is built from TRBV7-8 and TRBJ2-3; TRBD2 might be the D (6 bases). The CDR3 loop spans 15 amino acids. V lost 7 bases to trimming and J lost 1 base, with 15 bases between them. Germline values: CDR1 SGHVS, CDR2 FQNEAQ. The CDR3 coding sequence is TGTGCCAGCACCGCGGACTACTCCCGCACAGATACGCAGTATTTT. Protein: CASTADYSRTDTQYF.